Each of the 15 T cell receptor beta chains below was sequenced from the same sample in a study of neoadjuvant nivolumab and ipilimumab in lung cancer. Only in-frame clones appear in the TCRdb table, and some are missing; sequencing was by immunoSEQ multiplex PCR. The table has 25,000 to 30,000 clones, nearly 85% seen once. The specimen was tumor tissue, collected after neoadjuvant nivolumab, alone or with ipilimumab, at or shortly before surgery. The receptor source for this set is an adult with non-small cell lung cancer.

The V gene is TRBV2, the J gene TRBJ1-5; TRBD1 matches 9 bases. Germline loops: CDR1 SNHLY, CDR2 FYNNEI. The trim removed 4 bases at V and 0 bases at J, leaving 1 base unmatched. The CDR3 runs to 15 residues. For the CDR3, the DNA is TGTGCCAGCAGTGCGGGACAGGGTAGCAATCAGCCCCAGCATTTT. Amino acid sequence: CASSAGQGSNQPQHF.

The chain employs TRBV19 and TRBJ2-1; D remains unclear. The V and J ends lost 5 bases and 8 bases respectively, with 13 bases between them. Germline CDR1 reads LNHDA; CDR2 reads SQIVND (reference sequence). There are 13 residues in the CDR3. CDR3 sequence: CASSVHVLDEQFF. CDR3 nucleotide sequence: TGTGCCAGTAGTGTCCATGTGTTGGATGAGCAGTTCTTC.

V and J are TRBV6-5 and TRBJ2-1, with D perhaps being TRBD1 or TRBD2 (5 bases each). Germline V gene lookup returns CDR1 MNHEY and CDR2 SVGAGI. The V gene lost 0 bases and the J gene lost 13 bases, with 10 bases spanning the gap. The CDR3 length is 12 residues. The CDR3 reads CASSYSGTGQFF. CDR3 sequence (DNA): TGTGCCAGCAGTTACTCCGGGACGGGTCAGTTCTTC.

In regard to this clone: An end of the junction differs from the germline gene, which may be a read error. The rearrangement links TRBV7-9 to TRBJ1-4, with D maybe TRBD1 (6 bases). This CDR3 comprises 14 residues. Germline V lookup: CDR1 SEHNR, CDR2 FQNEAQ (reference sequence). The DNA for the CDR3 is TGTGCCAGCAGCAGTGGGGGGGCTAACGAAAAACTGTTTTTT. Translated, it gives CASSSGGANEKLFF.

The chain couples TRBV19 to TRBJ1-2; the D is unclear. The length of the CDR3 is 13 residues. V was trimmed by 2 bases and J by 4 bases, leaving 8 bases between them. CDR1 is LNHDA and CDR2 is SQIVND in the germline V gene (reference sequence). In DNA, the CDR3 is TGTGCCAGTAGTATATGGGCCCTCTATGGCTACACCTTC. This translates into CASSIWALYGYTF.

The CDR3 reads CASSRLAGGMETQYF. The CDR3 DNA sequence: TGTGCCAGCAGCCGACTAGCGGGAGGGATGGAGACCCAGTACTTC. The chain employs TRBV6-5 and TRBJ2-5; 14 bases match TRBD2. J gave up 5 bases and V 6 bases, and 5 bases lay outside the gene matches. The CDR3 is made up of 15 amino acids. Germline V gives CDR1 MNHEY, CDR2 SVGAGI.

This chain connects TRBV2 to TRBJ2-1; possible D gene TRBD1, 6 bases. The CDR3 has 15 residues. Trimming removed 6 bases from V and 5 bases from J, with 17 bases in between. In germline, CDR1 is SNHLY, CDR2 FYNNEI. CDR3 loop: CASSLSGASNNEQFF. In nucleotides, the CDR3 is TGTGCCAGCAGCCTTTCAGGGGCATCAAACAATGAGCAGTTCTTC.

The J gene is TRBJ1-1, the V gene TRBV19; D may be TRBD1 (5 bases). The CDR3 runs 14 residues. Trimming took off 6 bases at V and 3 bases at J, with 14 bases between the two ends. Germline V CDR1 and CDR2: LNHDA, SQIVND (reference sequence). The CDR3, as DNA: TGTGCCAGTAGAGTAAGGGGAGATGACACTGAAGCTTTCTTT. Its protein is CASRVRGDDTEAFF.

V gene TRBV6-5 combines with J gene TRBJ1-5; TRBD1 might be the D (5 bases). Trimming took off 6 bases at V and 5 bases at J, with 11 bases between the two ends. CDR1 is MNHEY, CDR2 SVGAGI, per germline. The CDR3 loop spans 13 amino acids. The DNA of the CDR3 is TGTGCCAGCAGGAGACAGACTGATCAGCCCCAGCATTTT. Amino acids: CASRRQTDQPQHF.

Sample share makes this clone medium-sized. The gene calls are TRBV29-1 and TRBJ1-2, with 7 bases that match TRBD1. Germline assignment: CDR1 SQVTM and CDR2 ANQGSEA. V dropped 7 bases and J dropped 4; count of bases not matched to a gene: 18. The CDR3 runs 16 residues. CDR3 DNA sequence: TGCAGCGCCTTCACGGGACAGCCTTACACAGGCTATGGCTACACCTTC. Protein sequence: CSAFTGQPYTGYGYTF.

The CDR3: CASSPQGEEPQHF. The CDR3 DNA follows: TGTGCCAGCAGCCCCCAGGGGGAAGAGCCCCAGCATTTT. The rearrangement links TRBV11-1 to TRBJ1-5; TRBD1 matches 7 bases. Germline values: CDR1 SGHAT, CDR2 FQDESV (reference sequence). The CDR3 extends over 13 amino acids. The trim removed 5 bases at V and 8 bases at J, leaving 6 bases unmatched.

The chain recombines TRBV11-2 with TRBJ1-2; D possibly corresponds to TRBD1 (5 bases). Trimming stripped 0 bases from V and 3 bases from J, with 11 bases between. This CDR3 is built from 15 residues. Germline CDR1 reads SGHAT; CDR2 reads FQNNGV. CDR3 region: CASSLDLGDHYGYTF. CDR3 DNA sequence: TGTGCCAGCAGCTTAGATCTTGGGGACCACTATGGCTACACCTTC.

CDR3 DNA: TGCGCCAGCAGGCCCCCCCCGAACACTGAAGCTTTCTTT. This translates into CASRPPPNTEAFF. V gene TRBV10-2 combines with J gene TRBJ1-1; D unresolved. Trimming stripped 6 bases from V and 1 base from J, with 9 bases between. Germline CDR1 and CDR2: WSHSY and SAAADI. This CDR3 is built from 13 residues.

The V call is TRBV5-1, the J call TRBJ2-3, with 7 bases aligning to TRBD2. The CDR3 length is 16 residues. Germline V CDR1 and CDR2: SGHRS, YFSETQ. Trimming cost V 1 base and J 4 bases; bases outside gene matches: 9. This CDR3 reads CASSLLAGVGADTQYF. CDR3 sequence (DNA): TGCGCCAGCAGCTTGTTGGCGGGAGTAGGTGCAGATACGCAGTATTTT.

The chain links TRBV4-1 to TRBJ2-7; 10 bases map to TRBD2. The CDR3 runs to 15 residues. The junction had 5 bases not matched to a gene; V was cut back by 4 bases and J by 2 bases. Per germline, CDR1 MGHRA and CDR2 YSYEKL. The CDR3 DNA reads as TGCGCCAGCAGCCTTACTAGCGGGACTACCTACGAGCAGTACTTC. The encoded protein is CASSLTSGTTYEQYF.